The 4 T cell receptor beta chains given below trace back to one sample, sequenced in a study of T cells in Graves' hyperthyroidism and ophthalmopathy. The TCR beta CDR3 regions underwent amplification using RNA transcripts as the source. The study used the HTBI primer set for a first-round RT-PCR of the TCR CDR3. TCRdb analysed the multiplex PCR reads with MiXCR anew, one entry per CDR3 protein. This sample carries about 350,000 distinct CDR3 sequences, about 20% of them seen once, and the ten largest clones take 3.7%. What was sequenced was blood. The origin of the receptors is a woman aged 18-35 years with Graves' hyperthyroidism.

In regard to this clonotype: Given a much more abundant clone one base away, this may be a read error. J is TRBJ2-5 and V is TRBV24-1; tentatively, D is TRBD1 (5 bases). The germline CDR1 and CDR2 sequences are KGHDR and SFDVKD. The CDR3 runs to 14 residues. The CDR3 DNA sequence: TGTGCCACCAGCGAAGCAAGGGGCCAAGTGACCCAGTACTTC. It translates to CATSEARGQVTQYF.

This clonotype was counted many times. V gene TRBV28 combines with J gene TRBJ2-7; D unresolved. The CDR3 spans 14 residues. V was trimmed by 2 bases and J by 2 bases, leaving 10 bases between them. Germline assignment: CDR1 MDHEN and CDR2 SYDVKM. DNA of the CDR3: TGTGCCAGCAGTTTAGAGGTCAAACCCTACGAGCAGTACTTC. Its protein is CASSLEVKPYEQYF. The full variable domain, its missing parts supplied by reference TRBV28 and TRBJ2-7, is DVKVTQSSRYLVKRTGEKVFLECVQDMDHENMFWYRQDPGLGLRLIYFSYDVKMKEKGDIPEGYSVSREKKERFSLILESASTNQTSMYLCASSLEVKPYEQYFGPGTRLTVT.

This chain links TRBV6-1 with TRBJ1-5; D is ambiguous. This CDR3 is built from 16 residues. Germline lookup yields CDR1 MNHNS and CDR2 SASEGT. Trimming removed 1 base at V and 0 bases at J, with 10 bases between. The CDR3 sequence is CASSEGEGYSNQPQHF. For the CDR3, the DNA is TGTGCCAGCAGTGAAGGAGAGGGTTATAGCAATCAGCCCCAGCATTTT.

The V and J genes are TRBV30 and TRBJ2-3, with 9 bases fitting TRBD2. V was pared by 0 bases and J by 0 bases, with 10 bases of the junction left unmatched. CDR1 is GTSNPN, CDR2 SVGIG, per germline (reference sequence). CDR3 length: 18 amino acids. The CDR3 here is CAWSVSGKRGESTDTQYF. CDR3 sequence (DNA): TGTGCCTGGAGTGTATCTGGCAAGCGGGGGGAGAGCACAGATACGCAGTATTTT.